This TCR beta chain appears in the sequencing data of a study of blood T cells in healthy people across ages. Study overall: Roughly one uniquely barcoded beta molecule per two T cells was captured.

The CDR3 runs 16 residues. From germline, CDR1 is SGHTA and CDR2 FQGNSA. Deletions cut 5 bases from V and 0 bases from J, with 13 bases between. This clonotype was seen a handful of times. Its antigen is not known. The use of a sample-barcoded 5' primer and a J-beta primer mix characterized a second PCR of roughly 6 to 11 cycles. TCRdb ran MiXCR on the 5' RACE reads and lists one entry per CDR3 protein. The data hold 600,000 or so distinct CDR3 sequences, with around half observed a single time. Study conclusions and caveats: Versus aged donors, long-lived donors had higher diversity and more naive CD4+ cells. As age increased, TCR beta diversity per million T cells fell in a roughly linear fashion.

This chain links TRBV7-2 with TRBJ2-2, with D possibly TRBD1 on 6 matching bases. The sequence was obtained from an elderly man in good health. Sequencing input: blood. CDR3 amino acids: CASSLGQPANTGELFF. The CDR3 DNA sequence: TGTGCCAGCAGCCTTGGACAGCCCGCGAACACCGGGGAGCTGTTTTTT.